This is a list of T cell receptor beta chains from one sample in a study of blood T cell repertoires in COVID-19. The table came from immunoSEQ multiplex PCR; TCRdb's copy has only in-frame clones and leaves some out. The sample includes 200,000 to 250,000 clones, roughly 84% of them seen just once. The sample taken for sequencing was peripheral blood. These receptors were collected from a man in his forties or fifties with acute or convalescent COVID-19. Both conserved end residues are part of each CDR3. The order of the fields is CDR3 protein, CDR3 DNA, V gene, clone size, D gene, J gene. The D gene is left open where the match is weak. Clone size appears in some rows only: once, few, many, or a class for an expanded clone.

CDR3: CASSPRQFQETQYF; DNA: TGTGCCAGCAGCCCCCGACAATTTCAAGAGACCCAGTACTTC; V: TRBV11-2; size: NA; D: NA; J: TRBJ2-5
CDR3: CATTDRDHTGELFF; DNA: TGTGCCACCACGGACAGGGACCACACCGGGGAGCTGTTTTTT; V: TRBV3-1/TRBV3-2; size: many; D: TRBD1; J: TRBJ2-2
CDR3: CASNDRINYGYTF; DNA: TGTGCCAGCAATGACAGGATAAACTATGGCTACACCTTC; V: TRBV27; size: NA; D: NA; J: TRBJ1-2
CDR3: CASSNNPVTEAFF; DNA: TGCGCCAGCAGCAACAATCCCGTGACTGAAGCTTTCTTT; V: TRBV4-3; size: few; D: NA; J: TRBJ1-1
CDR3: CATSRGRTDTQYF; DNA: TGTGCCACCAGCAGAGGGCGCACAGATACGCAGTATTTT; V: TRBV15; size: NA; D: NA; J: TRBJ2-3
CDR3: CASSPSNQPQHF; DNA: TGTGCCAGCTCCCCCTCTAATCAGCCCCAGCATTTT; V: TRBV12-3/TRBV12-4; size: NA; D: NA; J: TRBJ1-5
CDR3: CASSSPGGGRSYEQYF; DNA: TGTGCCAGCAGCTCCCCTGGGGGGGGCCGGTCCTACGAGCAGTACTTC; V: TRBV3-1/TRBV3-2; size: once; D: NA; J: TRBJ2-7
CDR3: CASSPTTGNTIYF; DNA: TGCGCCAGCAGCCCAACAACGGGAAACACCATATATTTT; V: TRBV5-1; size: NA; D: NA; J: TRBJ1-3
CDR3: CASSPTTGGNTEAFF; DNA: TGTGCCAGCTCACCAACCACAGGGGGGAACACTGAAGCTTTCTTT; V: TRBV18; size: NA; D: TRBD1; J: TRBJ1-1
CDR3: CASSVGRGYGTDTQYF; DNA: TGTGCCAGCAGCGTAGGGCGGGGGTATGGCACAGATACGCAGTATTTT; V: TRBV9; size: NA; D: TRBD2; J: TRBJ2-3
CDR3: CASSYDSPSLQPQHF; DNA: TGTGCCAGCAGTTACGACAGCCCTTCCTTACAGCCCCAGCATTTT; V: TRBV6-2/TRBV6-3; size: NA; D: NA; J: TRBJ1-5
CDR3: CASSGTEGETQYF; DNA: TGTGCCAGCTCCGGGACGGAGGGGGAGACCCAGTACTTC; V: TRBV18; size: NA; D: NA; J: TRBJ2-5
CDR3: CASSPRTDLTEAFF; DNA: TGTGCCAGCTCACCGCGGACTGATCTCACTGAAGCTTTCTTT; V: TRBV18; size: NA; D: NA; J: TRBJ1-1
CDR3: CASSYDLGTEKLFF; DNA: TGTGCCAGCAGTTACGACTTAGGAACCGAAAAACTGTTTTTT; V: TRBV6-5; size: NA; D: NA; J: TRBJ1-4
CDR3: CASSLRDRNSPLHF; DNA: TGTGCCAGTAGTCTTCGGGACAGAAATTCACCCCTCCACTTT; V: TRBV19; size: few; D: TRBD1; J: TRBJ1-6
CDR3: CASSEQGHLTGYTF; DNA: TGTGCCAGCAGTGAACAGGGACACCTCACGGGCTACACCTTC; V: TRBV6-1; size: NA; D: NA; J: TRBJ1-2
CDR3: CAVGRGPGTEAFF; DNA: TGTGCCGTAGGCAGGGGGCCGGGCACTGAAGCTTTCTTT; V: TRBV3-1/TRBV3-2; size: NA; D: TRBD1; J: TRBJ1-1
CDR3: CASSPPGQGANGELFF; DNA: TGTGCCAGCAGCCCACCGGGACAGGGGGCGAACGGGGAGCTGTTTTTT; V: TRBV5-4; size: NA; D: TRBD1; J: TRBJ2-2
CDR3: CASSLGRRGESGYTF; DNA: TGCGCCAGCAGCTTGGGGCGACGGGGGGAGAGTGGCTACACCTTC; V: TRBV5-1; size: NA; D: NA; J: TRBJ1-2
CDR3: CASSPQPGLAGVNEQFF; DNA: TGTGCCAGCAGCCCTCAGCCGGGACTAGCGGGGGTCAATGAGCAGTTCTTC; V: TRBV9; size: NA; D: TRBD2; J: TRBJ2-1
CDR3: CASARTVYEQYF; DNA: TGTGCCAGCGCCCGGACAGTTTACGAGCAGTACTTC; V: TRBV2; size: once; D: NA; J: TRBJ2-7
CDR3: CASAGGLDTQYF; DNA: TGTGCCAGCGCGGGAGGGTTAGATACGCAGTATTTT; V: TRBV28; size: NA; D: TRBD2; J: TRBJ2-3
CDR3: CASSTLGGRGQPQHF; DNA: TGTGCCAGCAGTACCCTCGGGGGGCGAGGTCAGCCCCAGCATTTT; V: TRBV28; size: NA; D: NA; J: TRBJ1-5
CDR3: CASSQDWRDQPQHF; DNA: TGCGCCAGCAGCCAAGATTGGAGGGATCAGCCCCAGCATTTT; V: TRBV4-3; size: NA; D: NA; J: TRBJ1-5
CDR3: CASSAGIYNEQFF; DNA: TGTGCCAGCAGCGCGGGCATCTACAATGAGCAGTTCTTC; V: TRBV5-5; size: NA; D: NA; J: TRBJ2-1
CDR3: CATSSGTSGGASYNEQFF; DNA: TGTGCCACCAGCAGCGGGACTAGCGGGGGAGCTTCCTACAATGAGCAGTTCTTC; V: TRBV15; size: NA; D: TRBD2; J: TRBJ2-1
CDR3: CASSFRSYSNQPQHF; DNA: TGTGCCAGCAGTTTTCGCAGTTATAGCAATCAGCCCCAGCATTTT; V: TRBV28; size: NA; D: NA; J: TRBJ1-5
CDR3: CASSPRAGGVGEQFF; DNA: TGTGCCAGCAGCCCCCGTGCGGGCGGGGTGGGTGAGCAGTTCTTC; V: TRBV7-9; size: NA; D: NA; J: TRBJ2-1
CDR3: CASSMMGVGETQYF; DNA: TGTGCCAGTAGTATGATGGGAGTAGGGGAGACCCAGTACTTC; V: TRBV19; size: NA; D: NA; J: TRBJ2-5
CDR3: CASSPTTSGESDTQYF; DNA: TGCGCCAGCAGCCCAACCACTAGCGGGGAGTCGGATACGCAGTATTTT; V: TRBV4-3; size: once; D: TRBD2; J: TRBJ2-3
CDR3: CAVTRAPDTEAFF; DNA: TGTGCCGTGACGCGGGCCCCGGACACTGAAGCTTTCTTT; V: TRBV6-5; size: NA; D: NA; J: TRBJ1-1
CDR3: CASSLGQGLVSYTF; DNA: TGCGCCAGCAGCTTGGGACAGGGGCTAGTTAGCTACACCTTC; V: TRBV5-1; size: NA; D: TRBD1; J: TRBJ1-2
CDR3: CASSFINTEAFF; DNA: TGTGCCAGCAGCTTTATAAACACTGAAGCTTTCTTT; V: TRBV5-4; size: NA; D: NA; J: TRBJ1-1
CDR3: CASSLGASGTPYEQYF; DNA: TGTGCCAGCAGCTTAGGGGCCTCCGGGACTCCTTACGAGCAGTACTTC; V: TRBV7-2; size: NA; D: NA; J: TRBJ2-7
CDR3: CASSYGTSGNEQFF; DNA: TGTGCCAGCAGTTACGGGACTAGCGGCAATGAGCAGTTCTTC; V: TRBV6-6; size: NA; D: TRBD2; J: TRBJ2-1
CDR3: CASRADGGYNSPLHF; DNA: TGTGCCAGCAGAGCGGACGGAGGATATAATTCACCCCTCCACTTT; V: TRBV5-6; size: NA; D: NA; J: TRBJ1-6
CDR3: CASSNRGNTEAFF; DNA: TGTGCCAGCAGTAACAGGGGGAACACTGAAGCTTTCTTT; V: TRBV2; size: NA; D: TRBD1; J: TRBJ1-1
CDR3: CASSPRQGSTDTQYF; DNA: TGTGCCAGCAGCCCCAGACAGGGGAGCACAGATACGCAGTATTTT; V: TRBV7-9; size: NA; D: TRBD1; J: TRBJ2-3
CDR3: CASRRDSETQYF; DNA: TGCGCCAGCAGACGCGATTCGGAGACCCAGTACTTC; V: TRBV5-1; size: NA; D: NA; J: TRBJ2-5
CDR3: CASSIREGLQGAQRKSPLHF; DNA: TGTGCCAGTAGTATTCGGGAGGGCTTACAGGGCGCCCAACGGAAGTCACCCCTCCACTTT; V: TRBV19; size: NA; D: NA; J: TRBJ1-6
CDR3: CASSPREGGNGYTF; DNA: TGCGCCAGCAGCCCCCGCGAGGGTGGGAATGGCTACACCTTC; V: TRBV5-1; size: NA; D: NA; J: TRBJ1-2
CDR3: CASSYDHRGSAGELFF; DNA: TGTGCCAGCAGTTACGATCACAGGGGTTCGGCCGGGGAGCTGTTTTTT; V: TRBV6-5; size: NA; D: TRBD1; J: TRBJ2-2
CDR3: CASSPSGGANGELFF; DNA: TGCGCCAGCAGCCCGTCCGGGGGGGCGAACGGGGAGCTGTTTTTT; V: TRBV5-1; size: NA; D: TRBD2; J: TRBJ2-2
CDR3: CATSSRGDQPQHF; DNA: TGTGCCACCAGCAGTCGGGGGGATCAGCCCCAGCATTTT; V: TRBV15; size: NA; D: NA; J: TRBJ1-5
CDR3: CASSGSNSPLHF; DNA: TGTGCCAGCTCAGGCTCGAATTCACCCCTCCACTTT; V: TRBV2; size: NA; D: NA; J: TRBJ1-6